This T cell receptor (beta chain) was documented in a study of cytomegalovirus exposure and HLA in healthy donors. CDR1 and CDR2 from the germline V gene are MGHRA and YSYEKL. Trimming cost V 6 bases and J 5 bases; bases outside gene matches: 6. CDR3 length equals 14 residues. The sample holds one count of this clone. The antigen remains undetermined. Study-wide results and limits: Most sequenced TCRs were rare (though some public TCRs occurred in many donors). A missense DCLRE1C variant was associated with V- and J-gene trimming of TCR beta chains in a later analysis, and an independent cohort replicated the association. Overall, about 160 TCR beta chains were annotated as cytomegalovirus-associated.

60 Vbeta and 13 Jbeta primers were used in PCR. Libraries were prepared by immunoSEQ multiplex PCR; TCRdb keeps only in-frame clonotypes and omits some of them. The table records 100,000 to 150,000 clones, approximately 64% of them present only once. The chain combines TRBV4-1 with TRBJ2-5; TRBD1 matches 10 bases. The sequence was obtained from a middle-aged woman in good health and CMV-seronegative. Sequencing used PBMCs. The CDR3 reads CASSLTGGRETQYF. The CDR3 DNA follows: TGCGCCAGCAGTTTGACAGGGGGCAGGGAGACCCAGTACTTC.